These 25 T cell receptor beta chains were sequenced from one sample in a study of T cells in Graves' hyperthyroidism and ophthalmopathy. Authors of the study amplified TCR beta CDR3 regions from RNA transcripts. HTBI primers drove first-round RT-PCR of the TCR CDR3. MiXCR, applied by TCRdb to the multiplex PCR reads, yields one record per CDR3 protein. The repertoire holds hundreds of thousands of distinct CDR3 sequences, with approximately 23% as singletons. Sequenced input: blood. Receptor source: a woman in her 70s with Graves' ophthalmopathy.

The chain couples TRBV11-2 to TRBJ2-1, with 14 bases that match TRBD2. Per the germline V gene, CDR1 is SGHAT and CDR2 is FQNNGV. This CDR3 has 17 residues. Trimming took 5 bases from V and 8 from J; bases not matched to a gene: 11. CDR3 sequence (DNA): TGTGCCAGCAGCCAGAGTACCGGGACTAGCGGGAGTGATGAGCAGTTCTTC. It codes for CASSQSTGTSGSDEQFF.

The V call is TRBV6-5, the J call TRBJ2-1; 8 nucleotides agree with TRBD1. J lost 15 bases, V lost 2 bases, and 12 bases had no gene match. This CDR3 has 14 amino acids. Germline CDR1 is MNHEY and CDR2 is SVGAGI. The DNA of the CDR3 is TGTGCCAGCAGTTACACTAAACTCGCAGGGGGCCCGTTCTTC. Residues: CASSYTKLAGGPFF.

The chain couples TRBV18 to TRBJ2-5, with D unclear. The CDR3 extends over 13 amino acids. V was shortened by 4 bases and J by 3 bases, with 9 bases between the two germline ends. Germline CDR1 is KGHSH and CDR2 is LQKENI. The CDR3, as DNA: TGTGCCAGCTCACTAGACCTTAAAGAGACCCAGTACTTC. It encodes CASSLDLKETQYF.

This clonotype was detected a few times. CDR3 in amino acids: CASSPTRNYGYTF. The CDR3 coding sequence is TGTGCCAGCAGTCCGACCCGGAACTATGGCTACACCTTC. The V gene is TRBV28, the J gene TRBJ1-2; D remains ambiguous. The V and J ends lost 5 bases and 2 bases respectively, with 9 bases between them. Per the germline V gene, CDR1 is MDHEN and CDR2 is SYDVKM. CDR3 length: 13 residues.

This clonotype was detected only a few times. CDR3 protein: CASSPGTSGLTNTGELFF. For the CDR3, the DNA is TGTGCCAGCAGTCCCGGGACTAGCGGGCTTACGAACACCGGGGAGCTGTTTTTT. This chain links TRBV7-9 with TRBJ2-2; 12 bases fit TRBD2. The V gene's germline CDR1 is SEHNR and CDR2 FQNEAQ (reference sequence). The J segment lost 0 bases and the V segment lost 6 bases, leaving 8 bases of the junction unmatched. The CDR3 totals 18 residues.

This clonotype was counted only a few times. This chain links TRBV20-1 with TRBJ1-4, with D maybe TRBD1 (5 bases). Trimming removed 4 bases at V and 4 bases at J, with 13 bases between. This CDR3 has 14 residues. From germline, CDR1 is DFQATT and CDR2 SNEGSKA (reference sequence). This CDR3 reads CSATDGGDNEKLFF. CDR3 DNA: TGCAGTGCTACGGACGGAGGGGATAATGAAAAACTGTTTTTT.

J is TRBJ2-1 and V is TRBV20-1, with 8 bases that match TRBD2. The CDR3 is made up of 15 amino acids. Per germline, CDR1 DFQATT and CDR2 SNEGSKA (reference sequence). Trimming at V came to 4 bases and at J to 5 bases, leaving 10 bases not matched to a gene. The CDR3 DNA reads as TGCAGTGCTAAAGACTACGGGAGGGCCGACAATGAGCAGTTCTTC. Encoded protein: CSAKDYGRADNEQFF.

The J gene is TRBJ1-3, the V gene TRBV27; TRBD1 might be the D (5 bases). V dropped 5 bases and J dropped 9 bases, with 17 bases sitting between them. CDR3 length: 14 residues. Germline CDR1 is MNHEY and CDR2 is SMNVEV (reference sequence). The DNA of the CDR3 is TGTGCCAGCAGTCGCAAACCCGGGGCCGGCACCATATATTTT. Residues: CASSRKPGAGTIYF.

The CDR3 DNA reads as TGTGCCATCAGTCAAATTAGCGGGAGGTACAATGAGCAGTTCTTC. It specifies CAISQISGRYNEQFF. This chain uses TRBV10-3 with TRBJ2-1; 10 bases are shared with TRBD2. The germline V gene encodes CDR1 ENHRY and CDR2 SYGVKD. After removal of 5 bases from V and 4 bases from J, the junction contained 5 bases not matched to a gene. The CDR3 extends over 15 amino acids.

CDR3 residues: CASSDPRDTNQPQHF. CDR3 bases: TGTGCCAGCAGTGACCCCCGGGACACAAATCAGCCCCAGCATTTT. V usage is TRBV6-4 and J usage is TRBJ1-5, with D perhaps matching TRBD1 (6 bases). Germline V gene data show CDR1 as MRHNA and CDR2 as SNTAGT. The CDR3 is made up of 15 amino acids. Trimming shortened V by 2 bases and J by 4 bases, and 12 bases separated the two germline ends.

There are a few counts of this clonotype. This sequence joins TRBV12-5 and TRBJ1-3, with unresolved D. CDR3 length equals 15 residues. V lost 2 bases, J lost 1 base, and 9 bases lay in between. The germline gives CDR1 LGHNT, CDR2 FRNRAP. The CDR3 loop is CASGLIGFSGNTIYF. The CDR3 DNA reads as TGTGCTAGTGGTTTGATAGGATTTTCTGGAAACACCATATATTTT. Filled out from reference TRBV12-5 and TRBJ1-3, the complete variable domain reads DARVTQTPRHKVTEMGQEVTMRCQPILGHNTVFWYRQTMMQGLELLAYFRNRAPLDDSGMPKDRFSAEMPDATLATLKIQPSEPRDSAVYFCASGLIGFSGNTIYFGEGSWLTVV.

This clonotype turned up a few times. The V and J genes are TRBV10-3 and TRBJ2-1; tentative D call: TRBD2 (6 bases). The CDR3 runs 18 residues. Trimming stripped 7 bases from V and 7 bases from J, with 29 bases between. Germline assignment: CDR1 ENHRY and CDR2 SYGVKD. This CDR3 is CAITPGWAGSPSGNEQFF. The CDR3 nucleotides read TGTGCCATCACCCCGGGGTGGGCGGGGTCCCCCTCTGGGAATGAGCAGTTCTTC.

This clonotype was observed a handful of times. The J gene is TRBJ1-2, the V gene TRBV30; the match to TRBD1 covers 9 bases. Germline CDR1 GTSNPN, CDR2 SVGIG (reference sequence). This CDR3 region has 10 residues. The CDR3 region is CPYRGRGYTF. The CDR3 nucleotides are TGTCCCTACAGGGGGCGAGGCTACACCTTC. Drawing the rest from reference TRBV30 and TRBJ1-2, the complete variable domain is SQTIHQWPATLVQPVGSPLSLECTVEGTSNPNLYWYRQAAGRGLQLLFYSVGIGQISSEVPQNLSASRPQDRQFILSSKKLLLSDSGFYLCPYRGRGYTFGSGTRLTVV.

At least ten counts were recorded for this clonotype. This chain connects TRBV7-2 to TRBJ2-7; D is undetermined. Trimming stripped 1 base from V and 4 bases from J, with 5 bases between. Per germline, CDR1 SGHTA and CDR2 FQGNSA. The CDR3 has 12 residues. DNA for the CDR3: TGTGCCAGCAGCTTAGTTCCGTACGAGCAGTACTTC. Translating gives CASSLVPYEQYF.

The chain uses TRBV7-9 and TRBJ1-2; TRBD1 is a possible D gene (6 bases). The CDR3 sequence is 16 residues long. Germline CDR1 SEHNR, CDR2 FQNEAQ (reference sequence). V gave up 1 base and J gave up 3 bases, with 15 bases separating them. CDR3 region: CASSLGYATGDYGYTF. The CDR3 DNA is TGTGCCAGCAGCTTAGGGTACGCGACAGGCGACTATGGCTACACCTTC.

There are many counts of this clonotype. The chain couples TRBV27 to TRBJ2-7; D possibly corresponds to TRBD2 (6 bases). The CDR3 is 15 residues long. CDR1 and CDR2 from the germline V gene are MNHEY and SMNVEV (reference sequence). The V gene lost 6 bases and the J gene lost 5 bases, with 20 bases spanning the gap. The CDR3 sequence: CASSPLGRTLDEQYF. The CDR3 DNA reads TGTGCCAGCAGCCCCTTGGGGAGGACCCTTGACGAGCAGTACTTC.

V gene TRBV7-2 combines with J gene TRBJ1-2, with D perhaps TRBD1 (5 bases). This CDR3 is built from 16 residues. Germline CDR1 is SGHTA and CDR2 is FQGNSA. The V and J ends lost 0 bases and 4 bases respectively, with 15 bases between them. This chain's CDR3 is CASSLARVGRGYGYTF. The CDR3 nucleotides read TGTGCCAGCAGCTTAGCGCGGGTGGGGAGGGGCTATGGCTACACCTTC.

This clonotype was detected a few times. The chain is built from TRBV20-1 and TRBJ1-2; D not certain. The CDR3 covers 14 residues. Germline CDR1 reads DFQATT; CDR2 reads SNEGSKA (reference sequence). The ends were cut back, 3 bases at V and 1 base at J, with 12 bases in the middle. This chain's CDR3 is CSASLAVLNYGYTF. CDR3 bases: TGCAGTGCTAGTTTGGCAGTGCTTAACTATGGCTACACCTTC.

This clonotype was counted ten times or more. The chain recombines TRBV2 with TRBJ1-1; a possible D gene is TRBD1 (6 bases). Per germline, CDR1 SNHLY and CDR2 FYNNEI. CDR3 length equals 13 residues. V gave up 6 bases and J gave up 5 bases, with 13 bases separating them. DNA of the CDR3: TGTGCCAGCAGGGGGGGGGCCTCGACTGAAGCTTTCTTT. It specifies CASRGGASTEAFF. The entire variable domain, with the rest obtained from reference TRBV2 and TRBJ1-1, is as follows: EPEVTQTPSHQVTQMGQEVILRCVPISNHLYFYWYRQILGQKVEFLVSFYNNEISEKSEIFDDQFSVERPDGSNFTLKIRSTKLEDSAMYFCASRGGASTEAFFGQGTRLTVV.

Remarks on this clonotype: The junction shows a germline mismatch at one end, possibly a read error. The CDR3 DNA follows: TGTGTCAGCAATCTGCGGGGGGGCACAGGAGAGACCCAGTACTTC. It encodes CVSNLRGGTGETQYF. This rearrangement joins TRBV7-8 to TRBJ2-5; 9 bases fit TRBD2. CDR1 and CDR2 (germline): SGHVS, FQNEAQ. The CDR3 spans 15 residues.

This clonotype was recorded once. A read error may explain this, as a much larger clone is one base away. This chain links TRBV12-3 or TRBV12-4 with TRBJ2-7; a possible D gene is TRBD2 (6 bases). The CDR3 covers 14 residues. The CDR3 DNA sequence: TGTGCCAGCAGTCGGGGGACGGAGACCTACGAGCAGCACTTC. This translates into CASSRGTETYEQHF.

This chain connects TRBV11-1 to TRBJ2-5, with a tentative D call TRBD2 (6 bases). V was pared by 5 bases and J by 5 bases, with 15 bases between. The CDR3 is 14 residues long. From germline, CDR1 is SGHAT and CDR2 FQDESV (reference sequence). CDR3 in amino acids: CASSRLSGEETQYF. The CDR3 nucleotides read TGTGCCAGCAGCCGCCTCTCGGGAGAGGAGACCCAGTACTTC.

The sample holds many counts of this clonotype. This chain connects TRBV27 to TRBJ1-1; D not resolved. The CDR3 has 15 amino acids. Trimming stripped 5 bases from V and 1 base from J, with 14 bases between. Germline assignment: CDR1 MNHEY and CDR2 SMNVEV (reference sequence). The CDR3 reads CASSPSRVANTEAFF. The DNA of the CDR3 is TGTGCCAGCAGTCCCTCTCGGGTTGCGAACACTGAAGCTTTCTTT.

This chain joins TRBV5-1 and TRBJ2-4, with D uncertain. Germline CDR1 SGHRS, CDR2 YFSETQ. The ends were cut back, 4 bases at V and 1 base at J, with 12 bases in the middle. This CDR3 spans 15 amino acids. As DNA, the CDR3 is TGCGCCAGCAGCCCGGACGGCGCCGCCAAAAACATTCAGTACTTC. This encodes CASSPDGAAKNIQYF.

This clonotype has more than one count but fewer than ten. CDR3 in DNA: TGCAGTGCTAGAAGCGGCCTCTCTGGAAACACCATATATTTT. The encoded protein is CSARSGLSGNTIYF. The chain combines TRBV20-1 with TRBJ1-3; D is unresolved. The CDR3 runs to 14 residues. Germline CDR1 DFQATT, CDR2 SNEGSKA (reference sequence). V lost 2 bases to trimming and J lost 0 bases, with 8 bases between them.